This is a list of T cell receptor beta chains from one sample in a study of technical replicates of blood from a handful of donors. Data came from immunoSEQ multiplex PCR; TCRdb stores just in-frame clones and leaves some out. The repertoire has 90,000 or so clones, 85% to 95% of them found once; the top ten carry 0.3% to 0.35%. The sample was T cells isolated from PBMCs. The origin of the receptors is a human donor in good health. The CDR3 runs from the conserved cysteine through the conserved F or W. Each record gives: V gene, D gene, J gene, clone size, CDR3 DNA, CDR3 protein. D genes are given only for firm matches. Where a row states a size, it is once, few, many or the class of an expanded clone; other rows omit it.

v_call: TRBV4-2
d_call: NA
j_call: TRBJ1-4
clone_size: NA
cdr3_nt: TGTGCCAGCAGCCAAGGATACAGGGCGGCTAATGAAAAACTGTTTTTT
cdr3_aa: CASSQGYRAANEKLFF

v_call: TRBV9
d_call: NA
j_call: TRBJ1-1
clone_size: NA
cdr3_nt: TGTGCCAGCAGCGTAGGCAGGGGTCTCATGAACACTGAAGCTTTCTTT
cdr3_aa: CASSVGRGLMNTEAFF

v_call: TRBV15
d_call: NA
j_call: TRBJ1-2
clone_size: NA
cdr3_nt: TGTGCCACCAGCAAATATTCCGGGACATTAAACTATGGCTACACCTTC
cdr3_aa: CATSKYSGTLNYGYTF

v_call: TRBV19
d_call: NA
j_call: TRBJ1-1
clone_size: NA
cdr3_nt: TGTGCCAGTAGTATCACAGCTCCTTTGAACACTGAAGCTTTCTTT
cdr3_aa: CASSITAPLNTEAFF

v_call: TRBV11-3
d_call: TRBD1
j_call: TRBJ2-7
clone_size: NA
cdr3_nt: TGTGCCAGCAGCTTAGCGGGACAGGTCTACGAGCAGTACTTC
cdr3_aa: CASSLAGQVYEQYF

v_call: TRBV9
d_call: NA
j_call: TRBJ2-7
clone_size: NA
cdr3_nt: TGTGCCAGCAGCGTAGGAGGCGGAGAGGCCTACGAGCAGTACTTC
cdr3_aa: CASSVGGGEAYEQYF

v_call: TRBV5-6
d_call: NA
j_call: TRBJ2-7
clone_size: NA
cdr3_nt: TGTGCCAGCAGCTTTGGAACAGGGAAGAGGGCCGAGCAGTACTTC
cdr3_aa: CASSFGTGKRAEQYF

v_call: TRBV7-2
d_call: NA
j_call: TRBJ1-2
clone_size: once
cdr3_nt: TGTGCCAGCAGCTTAGTGGGTCAGGTTGGCTACACCTTC
cdr3_aa: CASSLVGQVGYTF

v_call: TRBV30
d_call: NA
j_call: TRBJ1-3
clone_size: few
cdr3_nt: TGTGCCTGGAGACTGGGGGGGACTGGAAACACCATATATTTT
cdr3_aa: CAWRLGGTGNTIYF

v_call: TRBV19
d_call: NA
j_call: TRBJ1-1
clone_size: NA
cdr3_nt: TGTGCCAGTAGTATAAGGGAGACTGAAGCTTTCTTT
cdr3_aa: CASSIRETEAFF

v_call: TRBV28
d_call: TRBD2
j_call: TRBJ2-1
clone_size: once
cdr3_nt: TGTGCCAGCAGTTTGCTGACTAGCGGGAATCTCTACAATGAGCAGTTCTTC
cdr3_aa: CASSLLTSGNLYNEQFF

v_call: TRBV9
d_call: NA
j_call: TRBJ1-1
clone_size: NA
cdr3_nt: TGTGCCAGCAGCCAAACAGGGAACACTGAAGCTTTCTTT
cdr3_aa: CASSQTGNTEAFF

v_call: TRBV9
d_call: NA
j_call: TRBJ2-7
clone_size: NA
cdr3_nt: TGTGCCAGCAGCGGATCCGGGACAAGGGCCTACGAGCAGTACTTC
cdr3_aa: CASSGSGTRAYEQYF

v_call: TRBV28
d_call: TRBD1
j_call: TRBJ1-5
clone_size: NA
cdr3_nt: TGTGCCAGCAAAAAGGACAGGGTTCTTTATAGCAATCAGCCCCAGCATTTT
cdr3_aa: CASKKDRVLYSNQPQHF

v_call: TRBV6-1
d_call: NA
j_call: TRBJ2-3
clone_size: NA
cdr3_nt: TGTGCCAGCAGTGAATCGTCCCTATATAGCACAGATACGCAGTATTTT
cdr3_aa: CASSESSLYSTDTQYF

v_call: TRBV5-1
d_call: TRBD1
j_call: TRBJ1-2
clone_size: NA
cdr3_nt: TGCGCCAGCAGGGGGCAGGGGGCGAATGGCTACACCTTC
cdr3_aa: CASRGQGANGYTF

v_call: TRBV9
d_call: NA
j_call: TRBJ2-5
clone_size: NA
cdr3_nt: TGTGCCAGCAGCGCCAGCTTGGGGGGAGAGACCCAGTACTTC
cdr3_aa: CASSASLGGETQYF

v_call: TRBV6-5
d_call: NA
j_call: TRBJ1-1
clone_size: NA
cdr3_nt: TGTGCCAGCAGTACGGCGGGCGGAGAAGCTTTCTTT
cdr3_aa: CASSTAGGEAFF

v_call: TRBV9
d_call: NA
j_call: TRBJ2-2
clone_size: NA
cdr3_nt: TGTGCCAGCAGCGTAGGCGGGACCGGGGAGCTGTTTTTT
cdr3_aa: CASSVGGTGELFF

v_call: TRBV28
d_call: NA
j_call: TRBJ2-3
clone_size: NA
cdr3_nt: TGTGCCAGCAGTTTACAGAGCCTCGGAGGCACAGATACGCAGTATTTT
cdr3_aa: CASSLQSLGGTDTQYF

v_call: TRBV7-9
d_call: TRBD2
j_call: TRBJ2-4
clone_size: NA
cdr3_nt: TGTGCCAGCAGGGGACTAGGCGGGGGCCTAGCCAAAAACATTCAGTACTTC
cdr3_aa: CASRGLGGGLAKNIQYF

v_call: TRBV9
d_call: NA
j_call: TRBJ2-3
clone_size: NA
cdr3_nt: TGTGCCAGCAGCTTAGGGGTAGCAGACAGCACAGATACGCAGTATTTT
cdr3_aa: CASSLGVADSTDTQYF

v_call: TRBV19
d_call: NA
j_call: TRBJ2-1
clone_size: NA
cdr3_nt: TGTGCCAGTAGTATAATGGCGGCTAGCTGGTACAATGAGCAGTTCTTC
cdr3_aa: CASSIMAASWYNEQFF

v_call: TRBV19
d_call: TRBD1
j_call: TRBJ1-3
clone_size: NA
cdr3_nt: TGTGCCAGTAGCACGGGACAGTCTGCGGACACCATATATTTT
cdr3_aa: CASSTGQSADTIYF

v_call: TRBV27
d_call: TRBD1
j_call: TRBJ1-5
clone_size: NA
cdr3_nt: TGTGCCAGCAGTTTAGGGGGACAGGGCCAGCCCCAGCATTTT
cdr3_aa: CASSLGGQGQPQHF

v_call: TRBV28
d_call: NA
j_call: TRBJ2-7
clone_size: NA
cdr3_nt: TGTGCCAGCAGTCCGGGACAAACCTACGAGCAGTACTTC
cdr3_aa: CASSPGQTYEQYF

v_call: TRBV27
d_call: NA
j_call: TRBJ2-1
clone_size: NA
cdr3_nt: TGTGCCAGCAGTTACGGGAGCAATGAGCAGTTCTTC
cdr3_aa: CASSYGSNEQFF

v_call: TRBV20-1
d_call: NA
j_call: TRBJ1-4
clone_size: NA
cdr3_nt: TGCAGTGCTACCCCAGCGGAAAAACTGTTTTTT
cdr3_aa: CSATPAEKLFF

v_call: TRBV28
d_call: TRBD1
j_call: TRBJ2-2
clone_size: NA
cdr3_nt: TGTGCGAGTTTTCGGGACAGGGTTGGGGAGCTGTTTTTT
cdr3_aa: CASFRDRVGELFF

v_call: TRBV5-6
d_call: TRBD2
j_call: TRBJ2-7
clone_size: NA
cdr3_nt: TGTGCCAGCAGCTTATCTCCGGGACTAGCGGGACTCTACGAGCAGTACTTC
cdr3_aa: CASSLSPGLAGLYEQYF

v_call: TRBV14
d_call: NA
j_call: TRBJ1-2
clone_size: NA
cdr3_nt: TGTGCCAGCAGCCAACCTCAGGGGTATGGCTACACCTTC
cdr3_aa: CASSQPQGYGYTF

v_call: TRBV5-1
d_call: NA
j_call: TRBJ2-1
clone_size: NA
cdr3_nt: TGCGCCAGCAGCTTGCGGGACAATGAGCAGTTCTTC
cdr3_aa: CASSLRDNEQFF

v_call: TRBV6-1
d_call: NA
j_call: TRBJ1-2
clone_size: NA
cdr3_nt: TGTGCCAGCAGTGAATCCCTTAACTATGGCTACACCTTC
cdr3_aa: CASSESLNYGYTF

v_call: TRBV5-1
d_call: NA
j_call: TRBJ2-1
clone_size: once
cdr3_nt: TGCGCCAGCAGTTCGCAGGTTGTCAATGAGCAGTTCTTC
cdr3_aa: CASSSQVVNEQFF

v_call: TRBV9
d_call: NA
j_call: TRBJ2-1
clone_size: NA
cdr3_nt: TGTGCCAGCAGCGTGGGGACTCTGGGGAGCAATGAGCAGTTCTTC
cdr3_aa: CASSVGTLGSNEQFF

v_call: TRBV7-6
d_call: NA
j_call: TRBJ2-7
clone_size: NA
cdr3_nt: TGTGCCAGCAGCTTAGGAGGAGAGCTCTCCTACGAGCAGTACTTC
cdr3_aa: CASSLGGELSYEQYF

v_call: TRBV28
d_call: NA
j_call: TRBJ2-7
clone_size: NA
cdr3_nt: TGTGCCAGCTTCCAGGCCGGAGGAAAGCACTTC
cdr3_aa: CASFQAGGKHF